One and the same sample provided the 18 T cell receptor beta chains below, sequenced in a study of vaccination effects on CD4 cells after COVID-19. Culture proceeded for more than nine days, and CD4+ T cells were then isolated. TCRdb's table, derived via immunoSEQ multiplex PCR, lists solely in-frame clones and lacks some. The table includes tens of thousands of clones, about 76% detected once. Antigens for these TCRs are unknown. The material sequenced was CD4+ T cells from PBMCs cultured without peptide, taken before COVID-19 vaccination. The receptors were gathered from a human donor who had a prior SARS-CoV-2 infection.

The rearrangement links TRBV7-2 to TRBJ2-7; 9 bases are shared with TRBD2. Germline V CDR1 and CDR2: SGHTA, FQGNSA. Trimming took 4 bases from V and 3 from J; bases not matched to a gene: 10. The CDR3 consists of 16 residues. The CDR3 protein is CASSSIPSGDFYEQYF. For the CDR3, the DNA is TGTGCCAGCAGCTCCATCCCTAGCGGGGATTTCTACGAGCAGTACTTC.

CDR3 bases: TGTGCCTGGAGTTCATTCGGGGGTGTCGAGCAGTACTTC. This translates into CAWSSFGGVEQYF. This chain joins TRBV30 and TRBJ2-7; D perhaps matches TRBD2 (6 bases). Per germline, CDR1 GTSNPN and CDR2 SVGIG (reference sequence). The V and J ends lost 2 bases and 6 bases respectively, with 14 bases between them. There are 13 residues in the CDR3.

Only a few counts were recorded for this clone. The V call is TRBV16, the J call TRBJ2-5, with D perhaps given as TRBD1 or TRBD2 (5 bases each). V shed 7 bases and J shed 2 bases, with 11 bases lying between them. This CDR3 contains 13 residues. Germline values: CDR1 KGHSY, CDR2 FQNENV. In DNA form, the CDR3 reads TGTGCCAGCACCGGGACGGTTCAAGAGACCCAGTACTTC. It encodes CASTGTVQETQYF.

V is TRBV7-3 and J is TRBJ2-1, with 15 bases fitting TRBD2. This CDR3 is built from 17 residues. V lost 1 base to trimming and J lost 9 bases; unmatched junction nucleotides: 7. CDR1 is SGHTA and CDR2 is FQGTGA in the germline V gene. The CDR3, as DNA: TGTGCCAGCAGCTTAATGGGACTAGCGGGAGGTGTTGGTGAGCAGTTCTTC. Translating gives CASSLMGLAGGVGEQFF.

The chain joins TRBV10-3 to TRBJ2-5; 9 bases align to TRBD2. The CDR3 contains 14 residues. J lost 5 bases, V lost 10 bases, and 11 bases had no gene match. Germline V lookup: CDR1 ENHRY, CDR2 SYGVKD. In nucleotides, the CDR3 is TGTGCCAGCAGAACTAGCGGGCAATCGGAGACCCAGTACTTC. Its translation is CASRTSGQSETQYF.

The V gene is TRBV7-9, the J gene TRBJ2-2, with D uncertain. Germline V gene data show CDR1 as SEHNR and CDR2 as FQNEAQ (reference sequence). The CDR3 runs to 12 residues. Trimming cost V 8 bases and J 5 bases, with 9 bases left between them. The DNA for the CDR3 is TGTGCCAGCGGCAGTGGAACCGGGGAGCTGTTTTTT. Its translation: CASGSGTGELFF.

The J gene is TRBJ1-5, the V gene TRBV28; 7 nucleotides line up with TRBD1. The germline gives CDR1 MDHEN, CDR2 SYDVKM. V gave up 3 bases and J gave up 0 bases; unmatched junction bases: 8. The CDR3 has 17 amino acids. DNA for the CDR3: TGTGCCAGCAGTTTTGGACAGGTCCTCTATAGCAATCAGCCCCAGCATTTT. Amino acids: CASSFGQVLYSNQPQHF.

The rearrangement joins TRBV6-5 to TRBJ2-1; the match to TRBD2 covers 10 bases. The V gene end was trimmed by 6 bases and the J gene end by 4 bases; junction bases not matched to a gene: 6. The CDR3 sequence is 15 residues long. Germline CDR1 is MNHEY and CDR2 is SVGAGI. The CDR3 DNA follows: TGTGCCAGCAGAGTCCTAGCGGGAGCTTACAATGAGCAGTTCTTC. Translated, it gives CASRVLAGAYNEQFF.

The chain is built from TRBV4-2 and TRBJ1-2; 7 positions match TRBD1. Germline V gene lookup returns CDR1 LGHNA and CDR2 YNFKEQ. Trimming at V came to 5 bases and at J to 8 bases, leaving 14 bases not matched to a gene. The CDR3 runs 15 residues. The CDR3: CASSTRTGLLQGYTF. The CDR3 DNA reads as TGTGCCAGCAGCACTAGGACAGGCCTTTTACAGGGCTACACCTTC.

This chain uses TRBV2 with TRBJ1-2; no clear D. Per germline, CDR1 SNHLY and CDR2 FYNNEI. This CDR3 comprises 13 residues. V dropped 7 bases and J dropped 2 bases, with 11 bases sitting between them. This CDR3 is CASKLRENYGYTF. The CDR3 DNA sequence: TGTGCCAGCAAGCTAAGGGAAAACTATGGCTACACCTTC.

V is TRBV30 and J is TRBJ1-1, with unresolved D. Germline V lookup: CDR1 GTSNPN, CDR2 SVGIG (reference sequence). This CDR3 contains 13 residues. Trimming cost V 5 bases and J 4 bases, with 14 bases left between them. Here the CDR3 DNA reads TGTGCCTGGCTTCCTAGGGCGGTCACTGAAGCTTTCTTT. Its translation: CAWLPRAVTEAFF.

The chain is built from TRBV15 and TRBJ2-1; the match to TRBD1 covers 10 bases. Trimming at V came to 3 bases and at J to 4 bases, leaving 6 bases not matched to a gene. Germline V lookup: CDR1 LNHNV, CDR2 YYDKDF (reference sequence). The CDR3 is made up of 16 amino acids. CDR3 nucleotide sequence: TGTGCCACCAGCAGCGGGACAGGGGATCAATACAATGAGCAGTTCTTC. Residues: CATSSGTGDQYNEQFF.

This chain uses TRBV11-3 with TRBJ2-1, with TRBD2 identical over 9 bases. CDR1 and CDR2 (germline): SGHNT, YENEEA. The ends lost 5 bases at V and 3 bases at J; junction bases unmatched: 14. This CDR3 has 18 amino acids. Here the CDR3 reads CASSTKLLAGNNYNEQFF. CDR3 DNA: TGTGCCAGCAGCACCAAGCTCCTAGCGGGGAATAACTACAATGAGCAGTTCTTC.

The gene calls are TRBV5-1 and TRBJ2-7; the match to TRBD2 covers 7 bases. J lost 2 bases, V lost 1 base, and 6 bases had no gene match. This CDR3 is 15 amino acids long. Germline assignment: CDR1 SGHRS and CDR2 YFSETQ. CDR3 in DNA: TGCGCCAGCAGCTTGCTGGCGGGAGAGACCTACGAGCAGTACTTC. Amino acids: CASSLLAGETYEQYF.

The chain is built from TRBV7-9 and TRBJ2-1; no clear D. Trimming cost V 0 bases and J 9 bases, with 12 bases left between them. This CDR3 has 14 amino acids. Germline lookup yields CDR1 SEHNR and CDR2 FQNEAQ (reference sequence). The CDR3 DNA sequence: TGTGCCAGCAGCTTAGCCTCGTGGCTAGGTGAGCAGTTCTTC. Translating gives CASSLASWLGEQFF.

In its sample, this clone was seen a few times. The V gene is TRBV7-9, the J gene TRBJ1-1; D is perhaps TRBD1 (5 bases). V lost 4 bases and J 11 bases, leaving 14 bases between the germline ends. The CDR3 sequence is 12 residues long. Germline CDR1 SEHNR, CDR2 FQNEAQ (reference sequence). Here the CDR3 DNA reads TGTGCCAGCAGCTCATCGGGGGGTGGTGCTTTCTTT. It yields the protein CASSSSGGGAFF.

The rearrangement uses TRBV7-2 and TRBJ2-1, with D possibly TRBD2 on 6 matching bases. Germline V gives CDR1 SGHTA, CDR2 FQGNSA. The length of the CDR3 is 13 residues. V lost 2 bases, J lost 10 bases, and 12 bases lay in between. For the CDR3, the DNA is TGTGCCAGCAGCTTAAATCGGGAGCGGGAGCAGTTCTTC. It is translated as CASSLNREREQFF.

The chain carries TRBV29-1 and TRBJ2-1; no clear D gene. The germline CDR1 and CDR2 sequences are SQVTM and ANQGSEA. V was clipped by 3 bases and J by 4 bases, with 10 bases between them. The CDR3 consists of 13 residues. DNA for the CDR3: TGCAGCGTTGAGGACCCGCTTTACAATGAGCAGTTCTTC. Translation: CSVEDPLYNEQFF.